A single sample is the source of the 17 T cell receptor beta chains below, sequenced in a study of T-cell memory formation after mild COVID-19 (dated by TCRdb to the early 2020s). Library generation was performed with 5' RACE. TCRdb names Illumina NovaSeq 6000 as the instrument used. Starting from the raw public reads, TCRdb applied fastp trimming at Q25, assembled clones with MiXCR and retained in-frame beta chains. Rows are unified per CDR3 protein, each entry keeping the most common DNA and genes. In this sample the table shows approximately 440,000 distinct CDR3 sequences, around 20% of which occur a single time. The biggest ten clones account for 8.4% of the sample. The specimen sequenced was PBMCs or a T cell subset sorted from them (not recorded which). Receptors were obtained from an adult woman who had mild COVID-19 (a few samples of this study predate the infection). The sample titles of this study are shuffled in the database, so cell type and time point are left out; the donor was told from shared clones.

The chain has TRBV19 and TRBJ1-5; TRBD1 agrees at 7 bases. This CDR3 contains 16 residues. CDR1 is LNHDA, CDR2 SQIVND, per germline (reference sequence). With V trimmed by 5 bases and J by 1 base, 8 bases remained unmatched. The CDR3 is CASSALQGGSNQPQHF. The CDR3 region has the DNA TGTGCCAGTAGTGCGCTGCAGGGGGGAAGCAATCAGCCCCAGCATTTT.

In this sample, this clonotype turned up a few times. The J gene is TRBJ2-1, the V gene TRBV20-1; 7 bases fit TRBD2. J lost 6 bases, V lost 0 bases, and 8 bases had no gene match. CDR3 length: 15 amino acids. CDR1 and CDR2 (germline): DFQATT, SNEGSKA (reference sequence). The CDR3 protein is CSARDPGTTFNEQFF. DNA for the CDR3: TGCAGTGCTAGAGACCCCGGGACTACCTTCAATGAGCAGTTCTTC.

The chain couples TRBV7-2 to TRBJ1-1; a weak D match, TRBD1 (5 bases). The CDR3 sequence is 14 residues long. Looked up from germline, CDR1 is SGHTA and CDR2 is FQGNSA. V gave up 3 bases and J gave up 5 bases, with 13 bases separating them. CDR3 in amino acids: CASSLMQGGTEAFF. Here the CDR3 DNA reads TGTGCCAGCAGCTTGATGCAGGGTGGGACTGAAGCTTTCTTT. Using reference TRBV7-2 and TRBJ1-1 for the parts outside the CDR3, the full variable domain is GAGVSQSPSNKVTEKGKDVELRCDPISGHTALYWYRQSLGQGLEFLIYFQGNSAPDKSGLPSDRFSAERTGGSVSTLTIQRTQQEDSAVYLCASSLMQGGTEAFFGQGTRLTVV.

This clonotype was observed a few times. Written as DNA, the CDR3 is TGTGCCAGCAGTTTCACAGGCACCGATTACGAGCAGTACTTC. Protein: CASSFTGTDYEQYF. The V call is TRBV12-3 or TRBV12-4, the J call TRBJ2-7; D perhaps matches TRBD1 (5 bases). The CDR3 sequence is 14 residues long. V was pared by 3 bases and J by 4 bases, with 13 bases between.

V is TRBV6-4 and J is TRBJ2-1, with D perhaps given as TRBD1 or TRBD2 (5 bases each). With 2 bases removed from V and 6 bases from J, the gap between germline ends came to 11 bases. Germline lookup yields CDR1 MRHNA and CDR2 SNTAGT. This CDR3 is 14 amino acids long. CDR3 residues: CASSDEGPGNEQFF. For the CDR3, the DNA is TGTGCCAGCAGTGACGAGGGGCCGGGCAATGAGCAGTTCTTC.

This clonotype has a handful of counts. The chain carries TRBV4-3 and TRBJ1-1, with D perhaps TRBD1 (6 bases). Germline CDR1 LGHNA, CDR2 YSLEER. This CDR3 spans 16 amino acids. The V end was cut by 0 bases, the J end by 4 bases, with 15 bases between. CDR3 region: CASSQDAGGHSTEAFF. CDR3 in DNA: TGCGCCAGCAGCCAAGATGCGGGGGGGCACAGCACTGAAGCTTTCTTT.

In this sample, this clonotype turned up a few times. V gene TRBV9 combines with J gene TRBJ2-3; 8 positions agree with TRBD2. Trimming cost V 4 bases and J 0 bases; bases outside gene matches: 10. CDR1 and CDR2 (germline): SGDLS, YYNGEE. The CDR3 sequence is 17 residues long. The CDR3 sequence is CASSYHSGGQSTDTQYF. CDR3 in DNA: TGTGCCAGCAGCTACCACTCGGGAGGGCAGAGCACAGATACGCAGTATTTT.

V is TRBV30 and J is TRBJ2-1, with 15 bases that match TRBD2. The ends lost 3 bases at V and 7 bases at J; junction bases unmatched: 4. The germline gives CDR1 GTSNPN, CDR2 SVGIG (reference sequence). The length of the CDR3 is 15 residues. In DNA, the CDR3 is TGTGCCTGGAGCCTCGGGACTAGCGGGAGGAATGAGCAGTTCTTC. It translates to CAWSLGTSGRNEQFF. Variable domain in full (rest from reference TRBV30 and TRBJ2-1): SQTIHQWPATLVQPVGSPLSLECTVEGTSNPNLYWYRQAAGRGLQLLFYSVGIGQISSEVPQNLSASRPQDRQFILSSKKLLLSDSGFYLCAWSLGTSGRNEQFFGPGTRLTVL.

This clonotype appeared a few times. The chain combines TRBV7-6 with TRBJ2-3; 10 bases map to TRBD1. The V and J ends lost 4 bases and 3 bases, in that order; junction bases with no gene match: 10. The germline CDR1 and CDR2 sequences are SGHVS and FNYEAQ. The CDR3 extends over 17 amino acids. The CDR3 here is CASSSPRGQGQTDTQYF. The CDR3 nucleotides are TGTGCCAGCAGCTCCCCCCGGGGACAGGGGCAAACAGATACGCAGTATTTT.

The chain combines TRBV12-3 or TRBV12-4 with TRBJ2-3, with 12 bases that match TRBD1. The CDR3 is 16 amino acids. J gave up 4 bases and V 3 bases, and 5 bases lay outside the gene matches. CDR3 nucleotides: TGTGCCAGCAGTTTTGTAGGGACAGGGGGCGCAGATACGCAGTATTTT. Residues: CASSFVGTGGADTQYF.

This clonotype has only a few counts. The chain joins TRBV7-3 to TRBJ2-1; TRBD2 matches at 11 bases. There are 20 residues in the CDR3. The J segment lost 7 bases and the V segment lost 2 bases, leaving 19 bases of the junction unmatched. Per germline, CDR1 SGHTA and CDR2 FQGTGA. This CDR3 is CASSLPLGTSGSGAGNEQFF. The CDR3 coding sequence is TGTGCCAGCAGCTTACCCCTCGGGACTAGCGGTTCCGGGGCCGGGAATGAGCAGTTCTTC.

The chain employs TRBV6-5 and TRBJ2-1; the D is unclear. This CDR3 region has 15 residues. V was shortened by 0 bases and J by 3 bases, with 9 bases between the two germline ends. CDR1 is MNHEY and CDR2 is SVGAGI in the germline V gene. The CDR3 DNA follows: TGTGCCAGCAGTTACTCGGCCCAGCGCTACAATGAGCAGTTCTTC. Translation: CASSYSAQRYNEQFF.

J is TRBJ2-5 and V is TRBV7-9, with 8 bases matching TRBD1. Germline V gives CDR1 SEHNR, CDR2 FQNEAQ (reference sequence). After removal of 4 bases from V and 5 bases from J, the junction contained 3 bases not matched to a gene. CDR3 size: 13 residues. The CDR3 bases are TGTGCCAGCAGCTCGGACAGGGACGAGACCCAGTACTTC. Amino acids: CASSSDRDETQYF.

V gene TRBV11-2 combines with J gene TRBJ2-7; no clear D gene. CDR1 is SGHAT, CDR2 FQNNGV, per germline. Trimming shortened V by 5 bases and J by 6 bases, and 14 bases separated the two germline ends. The CDR3 sequence is 13 residues long. This chain's CDR3 is CASSPPPDSEQYF. The CDR3 DNA reads as TGTGCCAGCAGCCCCCCCCCCGATTCCGAGCAGTACTTC.

CDR3 amino acids: CASSQGPYGYTF. CDR3 DNA sequence: TGTGCCAGCAGCCAAGGGCCCTATGGCTACACCTTC. This chain uses TRBV12-3 or TRBV12-4 with TRBJ1-2; no reliable D call. The CDR3 sequence is 12 residues long. The V end was cut by 6 bases, the J end by 4 bases, with 9 bases between.

This clonotype was seen more than once but under ten times. An end of the junction differs from the germline gene, which may be a read error. The chain recombines TRBV4-2 with TRBJ2-3; TRBD1 or TRBD2 may be the D gene (5 bases each). Germline V gene data show CDR1 as LGHNA and CDR2 as YNFKEQ. This CDR3 is built from 16 residues. CDR3 amino acids: CASRQEVTRGIDTQYF. CDR3 DNA sequence: TGTGCCAGCAGACAAGAGGTAACGAGGGGCATAGATACGCAGTATTTT.

V is TRBV18 and J is TRBJ2-6; D is unresolved. V gave up 3 bases and J gave up 4 bases, with 13 bases separating them. Germline assignment: CDR1 KGHSH and CDR2 LQKENI. The CDR3 loop spans 16 amino acids. CDR3 region: CASSPGMGAGANVLTF. CDR3 coding DNA: TGTGCCAGCTCACCTGGTATGGGTGCGGGGGCCAACGTCCTGACTTTC.